These 25 T cell receptor beta chains were all obtained from the same sample, sequenced in a study of CD8 T cells in Susac syndrome. Random hexamers were used to reverse transcribe the RNA input (about 0.45 to 1 ug). TCRdb independently ran MiXCR on the immunoSEQ multiplex PCR reads; one entry per CDR3 protein. The repertoire has under 95,000 distinct CDR3 sequences, about 94% of them found once; the top ten carry approximately 0.3%. Input material: CD4+ T cells from PBMCs. The receptors shown here come from a human donor with Susac syndrome.

This rearrangement joins TRBV29-1 to TRBJ1-2; 9 bases align to TRBD1. V was clipped by 5 bases and J by 8 bases; unmatched bases: 6. Germline V gene sequence: CDR1 SQVTM, CDR2 ANQGSEA. The CDR3 extends over 12 amino acids. CDR3 protein: CSVRTGAKGYTF. Written as DNA, the CDR3 is TGCAGCGTTCGGACAGGGGCGAAAGGCTACACCTTC.

The chain's CDR3 is CSASKDSYEQYF. The DNA for the CDR3 is TGCAGTGCTAGTAAGGACAGCTACGAGCAGTACTTC. The chain has TRBV20-1 and TRBJ2-7; D might be TRBD1 (6 bases). Germline CDR1 reads DFQATT; CDR2 reads SNEGSKA (reference sequence). V shed 3 bases and J shed 3 bases, with 9 bases lying between them. This CDR3 spans 12 amino acids.

The chain joins TRBV3-1 to TRBJ2-3; D is unresolved. Germline lookup yields CDR1 LGHDT and CDR2 YNNKEL (reference sequence). Trimming removed 2 bases from V and 3 bases from J, with 12 bases in between. The CDR3 spans 15 residues. CDR3 residues: CASSQLPLGTDTQYF. As DNA, the CDR3 is TGTGCCAGCAGCCAACTACCCCTGGGTACAGATACGCAGTATTTT.

This clonotype came up once. This chain joins TRBV6-2 or TRBV6-3 and TRBJ2-1, with TRBD1 matching over 9 bases. This CDR3 region has 17 residues. J was trimmed by 3 bases and V by 0 bases; bases with no gene match: 6. Germline-derived CDR1 and CDR2 are MNHEY and SVGEGT. DNA of the CDR3: TGTGCCAGCAGTTACTCCCCTACAGGGGGCATCTACAATGAGCAGTTCTTC. Translating it yields CASSYSPTGGIYNEQFF.

The chain recombines TRBV10-2 with TRBJ1-4; D uncertain. Germline V gene data show CDR1 as WSHSY and CDR2 as SAAADI. The CDR3 sequence is 14 residues long. The V end was cut by 4 bases, the J end by 5 bases, with 11 bases between. This CDR3 is CASSVARGNEKLFF. CDR3 bases: TGCGCCAGCAGTGTTGCCCGAGGGAATGAAAAACTGTTTTTT.

The chain recombines TRBV9 with TRBJ1-2; tentative D call: TRBD1 (5 bases). There are 16 residues in the CDR3. V was pared by 3 bases and J by 0 bases, with 15 bases between. The germline CDR1 and CDR2 sequences are SGDLS and YYNGEE. The CDR3 nucleotides are TGTGCCAGCAGCGCACAAATCACGACAGCTAACTATGGCTACACCTTC. This sequence encodes CASSAQITTANYGYTF.

Remarks on this clonotype: Sequence at one end of the junction differs from germline and may be a read error. The J gene is TRBJ1-5, the V gene TRBV12-5; perhaps TRBD1 as D (5 bases). The V gene's germline CDR1 is LGHNT and CDR2 FRNRAP. The CDR3 has 16 amino acids. The CDR3 loop is CASVLPSPGPDQPQHF. CDR3 nucleotide sequence: TGTGCTAGTGTTTTGCCCTCCCCAGGGCCCGATCAGCCCCAGCATTTT.

The chain employs TRBV20-1 and TRBJ1-6, with a possible D match to TRBD1 (6 bases). The CDR3 extends over 14 amino acids. The germline V gene has CDR1 DFQATT and CDR2 SNEGSKA (reference sequence). The ends were cut back, 4 bases at V and 9 bases at J, with 16 bases in the middle. This CDR3 is CSAKGDTGSSPLHF. The CDR3 DNA is TGCAGTGCTAAGGGGGACACAGGGAGTTCACCCCTCCACTTT.

This clonotype was recorded once. The V gene is TRBV29-1, the J gene TRBJ2-4; D might be TRBD1 (5 bases). Germline V gene data show CDR1 as SQVTM and CDR2 as ANQGSEA. Deletions cut 2 bases from V and 5 bases from J, with 19 bases between. The CDR3 sequence is 16 residues long. CDR3 DNA: TGCAGCGTTGAAAGAGTAACCTGGGGCGAACAAAACATTCAGTACTTC. Translating it yields CSVERVTWGEQNIQYF.

The rearrangement joins TRBV20-1 to TRBJ2-3; no firm D call. Trimming shortened V by 5 bases and J by 0 bases, and 12 bases separated the two germline ends. There are 14 residues in the CDR3. Germline V lookup: CDR1 DFQATT, CDR2 SNEGSKA (reference sequence). Here the CDR3 reads CSALEARSTDTQYF. CDR3 nucleotides: TGCAGTGCTTTGGAAGCAAGGAGCACAGATACGCAGTATTTT.

The genes are TRBV19 and TRBJ1-1; D remains ambiguous. Trimming shortened V by 6 bases and J by 3 bases, and 14 bases separated the two germline ends. The germline V gene has CDR1 LNHDA and CDR2 SQIVND (reference sequence). The CDR3 covers 14 residues. CDR3 in amino acids: CASSPTWRDTEAFF. The DNA for the CDR3 is TGTGCCAGTAGCCCTACATGGCGGGACACTGAAGCTTTCTTT.

This rearrangement joins TRBV7-8 to TRBJ2-7; D may be TRBD2 (5 bases). The CDR3 runs 14 residues. Germline CDR1 is SGHVS and CDR2 is FQNEAQ. The V end lost 7 bases, the J end lost 3 bases, and 16 bases lay between the germline ends. The CDR3 is CASTQAAVGYEQYF. The CDR3 bases are TGTGCCAGCACCCAAGCGGCAGTTGGCTACGAGCAGTACTTC.

The rearrangement joins TRBV12-3 or TRBV12-4 to TRBJ1-5; D is perhaps TRBD1 (6 bases). Trimming took 3 bases from V and 7 from J, leaving 13 bases between them. The length of the CDR3 is 14 residues. The DNA of the CDR3 is TGTGCCAGCAGTTTTGAGGGGGGAGAGCAGCCCCAGCATTTT. The encoded protein is CASSFEGGEQPQHF.

This clonotype was recorded once. The V call is TRBV7-9, the J call TRBJ2-4, with a weak D call TRBD2 (7 bases). In germline, CDR1 is SEHNR, CDR2 FQNEAQ (reference sequence). V was trimmed by 4 bases and J by 1 base, leaving 14 bases between them. CDR3 size: 16 residues. The CDR3 coding sequence is TGTGCCAGCAGCTCCTCGGGGGGCAGGGCCAAAAACATTCAGTACTTC. The encoded protein is CASSSSGGRAKNIQYF.

The chain couples TRBV7-8 to TRBJ1-2; D might be TRBD1 (6 bases). Germline assignment: CDR1 SGHVS and CDR2 FQNEAQ. The V gene lost 5 bases and the J gene lost 1 base, with 14 bases spanning the gap. The length of the CDR3 is 15 residues. As DNA, the CDR3 is TGTGCCAGCAGCGCCGCCGGGGGCCTTAACTATGGCTACACCTTC. Protein: CASSAAGGLNYGYTF.

The chain uses TRBV20-1 and TRBJ2-1, with TRBD2 matching over 7 bases. This CDR3 comprises 11 residues. V lost 3 bases and J lost 8; bases outside the gene matches: 1. Germline CDR1 DFQATT, CDR2 SNEGSKA (reference sequence). The CDR3 nucleotides are TGCAGTGCTAGCACTAGCGATGAGCAGTTCTTC. Protein sequence: CSASTSDEQFF.

The V call is TRBV28, the J call TRBJ1-5, with a possible D match to TRBD1 (5 bases). Germline lookup yields CDR1 MDHEN and CDR2 SYDVKM. The CDR3 spans 13 residues. The V end lost 7 bases, the J end lost 1 base, and 8 bases lay between the germline ends. The CDR3 loop reads CASIPGSNQPQHF. The CDR3 coding sequence is TGTGCCAGCATTCCAGGGAGCAATCAGCCCCAGCATTTT.

The genes are TRBV5-1 and TRBJ2-3, with D possibly being TRBD1 (8 bases). Germline V CDR1 and CDR2: SGHRS, YFSETQ. Trimming removed 0 bases at V and 5 bases at J, with 10 bases between. The CDR3 length is 14 residues. The CDR3 bases are TGCGCCAGCAGCTTGGACAGGGGGGGAGATACGCAGTATTTT. It translates to CASSLDRGGDTQYF.

Turning to this clonotype: Its ends do not fully match the called genes, so a read error is possible. The CDR3 reads CASRTYLWGQRPDF. DNA for the CDR3: TGCGCCAGCAGGACATATCTCTGGGGCCAACGTCCTGACTTC. This chain joins TRBV23-1 and TRBJ2-6, with D possibly TRBD1 on 5 matching bases. TRBV23-1 is an ORF, and what it does is uncertain. CDR3 length: 14 residues.

This chain connects TRBV28 to TRBJ1-5, with 10 positions matching TRBD1. Germline V gene sequence: CDR1 MDHEN, CDR2 SYDVKM. The trim removed 10 bases at V and 6 bases at J, leaving 9 bases unmatched. The CDR3 has 14 residues. The CDR3 protein is CATLDRGPGQPQHF. CDR3 sequence (DNA): TGTGCCACCCTAGACAGGGGGCCTGGTCAGCCCCAGCATTTT.

The chain uses TRBV11-2 and TRBJ2-2; TRBD1 agrees at 9 bases. Germline V gene data show CDR1 as SGHAT and CDR2 as FQNNGV. With 4 bases clipped from V and 6 bases from J, the junction kept 6 bases outside the gene matches. The CDR3 length is 15 residues. The CDR3 DNA is TGTGCCAGCAGCTACAGGGGACAGGGTTCCGGGGAGCTGTTTTTT. Its protein product is CASSYRGQGSGELFF.

The rearrangement uses TRBV3-1 and TRBJ2-5; possible D gene TRBD1, 7 bases. The V gene's germline CDR1 is LGHDT and CDR2 YNNKEL (reference sequence). V dropped 10 bases and J dropped 5 bases, with 17 bases sitting between them. The CDR3 runs to 13 residues. The CDR3 nucleotides read TGTGCCACAGCAGGGGGGAGAGGGGAGACCCAGTACTTC. This encodes CATAGGRGETQYF.

The chain uses TRBV30 and TRBJ2-1; TRBD2 aligns across 7 bases. V trimming: 6 bases; J trimming: 0 bases; junction bases outside the gene matches: 5. The CDR3 has 14 residues. CDR1 and CDR2 from the germline V gene are GTSNPN and SVGIG (reference sequence). The CDR3, as DNA: TGTGCCTGCACGCGGGGGAGCTCCTACAATGAGCAGTTCTTC. Its protein product is CACTRGSSYNEQFF. The full variable domain, its missing parts supplied by reference TRBV30 and TRBJ2-1, is SQTIHQWPATLVQPVGSPLSLECTVEGTSNPNLYWYRQAAGRGLQLLFYSVGIGQISSEVPQNLSASRPQDRQFILSSKKLLLSDSGFYLCACTRGSSYNEQFFGPGTRLTVL.

The CDR3 sequence: CSAYLRDTQYF. The CDR3 coding sequence is TGCAGCGCTTACCTCAGAGATACGCAGTATTTT. V is TRBV29-1 and J is TRBJ2-3; D unclear. The V gene's germline CDR1 is SQVTM and CDR2 ANQGSEA. Trimming pared 7 bases from V and 5 bases from J, leaving 10 bases between. The CDR3 is 11 residues long.

This sequence joins TRBV5-4 and TRBJ2-3; 13 nucleotides line up with TRBD2. The CDR3 has 19 amino acids. Germline V gene sequence: CDR1 SGHNT, CDR2 YYREEE (reference sequence). V was pared by 4 bases and J by 4 bases, with 15 bases of the junction left unmatched. In nucleotides, the CDR3 is TGTGCCAGCAGCCGAGGACTAGCGGGGGCCCTCCTTGGCGCAGATACGCAGTATTTT. The encoded protein is CASSRGLAGALLGADTQYF.